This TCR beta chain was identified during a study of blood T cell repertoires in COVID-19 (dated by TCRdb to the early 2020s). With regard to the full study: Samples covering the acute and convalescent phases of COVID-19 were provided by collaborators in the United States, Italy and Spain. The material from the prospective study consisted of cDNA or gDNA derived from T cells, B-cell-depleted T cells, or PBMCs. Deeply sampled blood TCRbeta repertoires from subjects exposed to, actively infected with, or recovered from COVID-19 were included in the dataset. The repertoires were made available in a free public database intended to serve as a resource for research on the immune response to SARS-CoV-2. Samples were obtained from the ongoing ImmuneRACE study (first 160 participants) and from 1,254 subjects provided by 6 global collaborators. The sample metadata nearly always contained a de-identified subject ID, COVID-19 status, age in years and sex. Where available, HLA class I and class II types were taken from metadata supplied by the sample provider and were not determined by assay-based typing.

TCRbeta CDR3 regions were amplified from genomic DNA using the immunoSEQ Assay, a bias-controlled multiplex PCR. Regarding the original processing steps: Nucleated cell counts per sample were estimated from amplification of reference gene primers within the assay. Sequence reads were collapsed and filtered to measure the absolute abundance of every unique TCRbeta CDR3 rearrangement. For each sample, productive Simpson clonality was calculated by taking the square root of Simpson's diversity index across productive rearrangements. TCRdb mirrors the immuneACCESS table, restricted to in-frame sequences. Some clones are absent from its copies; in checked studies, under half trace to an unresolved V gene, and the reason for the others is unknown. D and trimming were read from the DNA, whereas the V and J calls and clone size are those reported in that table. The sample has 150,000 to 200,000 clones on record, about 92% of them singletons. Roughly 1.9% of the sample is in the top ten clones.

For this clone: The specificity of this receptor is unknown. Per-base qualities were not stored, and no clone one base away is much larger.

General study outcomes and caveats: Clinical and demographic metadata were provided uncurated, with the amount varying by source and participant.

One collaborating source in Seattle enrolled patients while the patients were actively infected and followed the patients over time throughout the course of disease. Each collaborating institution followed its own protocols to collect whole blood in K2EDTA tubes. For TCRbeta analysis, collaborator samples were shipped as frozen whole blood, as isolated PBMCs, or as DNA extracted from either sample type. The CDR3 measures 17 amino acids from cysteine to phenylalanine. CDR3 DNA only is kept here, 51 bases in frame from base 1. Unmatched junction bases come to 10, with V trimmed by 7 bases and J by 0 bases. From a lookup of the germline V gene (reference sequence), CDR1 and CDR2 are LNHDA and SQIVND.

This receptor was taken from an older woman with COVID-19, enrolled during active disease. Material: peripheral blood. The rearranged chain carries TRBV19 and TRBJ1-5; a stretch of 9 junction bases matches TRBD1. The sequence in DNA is TGTGCCAGTACCTCGACAGGGGGTTTATATAGCAATCAGCCCCAGCATTTT. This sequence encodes CASTSTGGLYSNQPQHF. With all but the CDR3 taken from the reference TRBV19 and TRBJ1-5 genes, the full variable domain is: DGGITQSPKYLFRKEGQNVTLSCEQNLNHDAMYWYRQDPGQGLRLIYYSQIVNDFQKGDIAEGYSVSREKKESFPLTVTSAQKNPTAFYLCASTSTGGLYSNQPQHFGDGTRLSIL.